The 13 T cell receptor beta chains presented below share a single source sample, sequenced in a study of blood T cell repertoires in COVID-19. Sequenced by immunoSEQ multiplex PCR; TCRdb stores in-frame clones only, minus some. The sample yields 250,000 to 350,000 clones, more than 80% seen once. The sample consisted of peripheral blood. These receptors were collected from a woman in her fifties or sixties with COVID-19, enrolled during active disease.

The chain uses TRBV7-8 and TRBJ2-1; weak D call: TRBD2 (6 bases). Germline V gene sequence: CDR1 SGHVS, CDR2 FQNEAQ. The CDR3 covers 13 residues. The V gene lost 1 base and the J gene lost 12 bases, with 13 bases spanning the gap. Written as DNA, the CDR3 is TGTGCCAGCAGCTTAGGGGGGGACCGGCGGCAGTTCTTC. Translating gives CASSLGGDRRQFF.

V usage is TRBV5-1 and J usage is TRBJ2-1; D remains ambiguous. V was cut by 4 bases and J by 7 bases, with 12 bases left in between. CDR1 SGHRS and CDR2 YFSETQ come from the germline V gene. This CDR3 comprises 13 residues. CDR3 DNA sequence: TGCGCCAGCAGCATACAGACGCAGAATGAGCAGTTCTTC. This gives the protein CASSIQTQNEQFF.

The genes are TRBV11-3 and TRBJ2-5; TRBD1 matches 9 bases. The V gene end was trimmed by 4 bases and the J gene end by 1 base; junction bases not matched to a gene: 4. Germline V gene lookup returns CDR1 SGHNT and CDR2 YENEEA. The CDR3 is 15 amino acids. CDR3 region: CASSWGQGPQETQYF. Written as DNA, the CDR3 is TGTGCCAGCAGCTGGGGACAGGGCCCCCAAGAGACCCAGTACTTC.

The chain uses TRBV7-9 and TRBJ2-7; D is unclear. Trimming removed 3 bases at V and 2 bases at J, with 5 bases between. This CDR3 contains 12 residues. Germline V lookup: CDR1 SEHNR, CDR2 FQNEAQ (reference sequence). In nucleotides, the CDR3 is TGTGCCAGCAGCTTGTCCGCCTACGAGCAGTACTTC. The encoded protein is CASSLSAYEQYF.

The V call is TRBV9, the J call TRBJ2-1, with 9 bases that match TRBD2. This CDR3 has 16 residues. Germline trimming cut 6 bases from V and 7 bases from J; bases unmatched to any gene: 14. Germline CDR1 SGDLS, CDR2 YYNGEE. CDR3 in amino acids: CASNRNIAGVSNEQFF. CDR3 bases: TGTGCCAGCAACCGCAATATAGCGGGAGTTAGTAATGAGCAGTTCTTC.

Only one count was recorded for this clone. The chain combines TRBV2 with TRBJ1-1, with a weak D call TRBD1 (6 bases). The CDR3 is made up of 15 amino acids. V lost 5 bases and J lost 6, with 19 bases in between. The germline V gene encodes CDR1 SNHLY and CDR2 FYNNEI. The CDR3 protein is CASSLPRGGVPEAFF. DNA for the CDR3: TGTGCCAGCAGTTTACCCAGGGGCGGTGTCCCTGAAGCTTTCTTT. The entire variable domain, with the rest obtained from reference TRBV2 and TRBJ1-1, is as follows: EPEVTQTPSHQVTQMGQEVILRCVPISNHLYFYWYRQILGQKVEFLVSFYNNEISEKSEIFDDQFSVERPDGSNFTLKIRSTKLEDSAMYFCASSLPRGGVPEAFFGQGTRLTVV.

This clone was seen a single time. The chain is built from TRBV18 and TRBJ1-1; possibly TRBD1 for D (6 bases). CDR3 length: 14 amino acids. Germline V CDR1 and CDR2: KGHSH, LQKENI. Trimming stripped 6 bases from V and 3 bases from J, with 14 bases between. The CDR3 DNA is TGTGCCAGCTCCCAGGGGACAAGTCACACTGAAGCTTTCTTT. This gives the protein CASSQGTSHTEAFF.

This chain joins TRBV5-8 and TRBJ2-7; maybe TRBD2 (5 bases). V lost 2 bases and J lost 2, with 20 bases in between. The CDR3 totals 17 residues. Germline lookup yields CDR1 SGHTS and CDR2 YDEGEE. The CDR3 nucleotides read TGTGCCAGCAGCTTCTCCTCGGGATCCGCTGGACCCTACGAGCAGTACTTC. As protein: CASSFSSGSAGPYEQYF.

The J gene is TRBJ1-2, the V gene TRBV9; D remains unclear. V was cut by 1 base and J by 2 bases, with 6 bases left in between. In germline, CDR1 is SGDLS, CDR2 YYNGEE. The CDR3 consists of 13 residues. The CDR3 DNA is TGTGCCAGCAGCGTAACGGGGAACTATGGCTACACCTTC. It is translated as CASSVTGNYGYTF.

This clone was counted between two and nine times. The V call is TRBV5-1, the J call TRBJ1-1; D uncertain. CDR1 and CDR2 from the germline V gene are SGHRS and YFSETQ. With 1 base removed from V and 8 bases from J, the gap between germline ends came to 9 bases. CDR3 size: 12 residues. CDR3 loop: CASSLLGSEAFF. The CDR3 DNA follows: TGCGCCAGCAGCTTGCTAGGGAGCGAAGCTTTCTTT.

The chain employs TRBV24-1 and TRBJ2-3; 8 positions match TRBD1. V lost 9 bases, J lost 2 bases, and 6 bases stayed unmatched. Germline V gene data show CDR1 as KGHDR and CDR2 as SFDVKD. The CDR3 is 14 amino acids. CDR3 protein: CATGRDRYTDTQYF. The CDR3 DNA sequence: TGTGCCACCGGTAGGGACAGGTACACAGATACGCAGTATTTT.

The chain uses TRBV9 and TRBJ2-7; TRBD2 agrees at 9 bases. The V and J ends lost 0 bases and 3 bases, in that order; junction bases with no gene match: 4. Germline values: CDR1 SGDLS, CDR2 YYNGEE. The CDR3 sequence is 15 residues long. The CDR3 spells CASSVGVAGDYEQYF. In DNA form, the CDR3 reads TGTGCCAGCAGCGTAGGAGTAGCGGGAGACTACGAGCAGTACTTC.

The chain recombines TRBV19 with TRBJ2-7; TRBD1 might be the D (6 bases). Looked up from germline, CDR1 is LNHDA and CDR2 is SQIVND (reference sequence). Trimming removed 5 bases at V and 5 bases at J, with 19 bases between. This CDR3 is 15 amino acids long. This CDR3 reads CASSLQGRGIDEQYF. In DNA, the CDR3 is TGTGCCAGTAGTCTGCAGGGGCGCGGCATCGACGAGCAGTACTTC.